This note documents a single T cell receptor (beta chain) sequence. The CDR3 length is 18 residues. Germline CDR1 reads SQVTM; CDR2 reads ANQGSEA. V lost 2 bases and J lost 5; bases outside the gene matches: 10. The data derive from a study of cytomegalovirus exposure and HLA in healthy donors. A multiplex PCR was run with 60 Vbeta primers and 13 Jbeta primers. Only in-frame clones appear in the TCRdb table, and some are missing; sequencing was by immunoSEQ multiplex PCR. The profile covers about 180,000 clones, with roughly 80% appearing a single time and approximately 4.4% taken by the ten largest. The chain recombines TRBV29-1 with TRBJ2-1; 15 bases match TRBD2. This TCR was recovered from a young woman in good health and CMV-seropositive. The sequencing input was PBMCs. As DNA, the CDR3 is TGCAGCGTTGAAAACCCGCAGGGGACTAGCGGGGGGAACAATGAGCAGTTCTTC. Translating gives CSVENPQGTSGGNNEQFF.